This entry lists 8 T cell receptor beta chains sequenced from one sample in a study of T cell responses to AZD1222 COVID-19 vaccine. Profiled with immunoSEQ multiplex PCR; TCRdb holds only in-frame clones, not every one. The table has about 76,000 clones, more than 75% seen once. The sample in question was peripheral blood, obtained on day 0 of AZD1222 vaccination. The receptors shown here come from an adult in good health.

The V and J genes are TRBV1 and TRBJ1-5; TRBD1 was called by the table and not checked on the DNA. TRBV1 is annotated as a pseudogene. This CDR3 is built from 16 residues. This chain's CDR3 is CTSSQHQGYLDQPQHF. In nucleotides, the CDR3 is TGCACCAGCAGCCAACATCAGGGGTATTTGGATCAGCCCCAGCATTTT.

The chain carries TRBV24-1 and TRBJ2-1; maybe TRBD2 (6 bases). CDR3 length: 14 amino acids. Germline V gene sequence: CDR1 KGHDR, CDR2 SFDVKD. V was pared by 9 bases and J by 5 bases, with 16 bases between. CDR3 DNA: TGTGCCACCTCTGCCCCGGGGGAAAACAATGAGCAGTTCTTC. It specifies CATSAPGENNEQFF.

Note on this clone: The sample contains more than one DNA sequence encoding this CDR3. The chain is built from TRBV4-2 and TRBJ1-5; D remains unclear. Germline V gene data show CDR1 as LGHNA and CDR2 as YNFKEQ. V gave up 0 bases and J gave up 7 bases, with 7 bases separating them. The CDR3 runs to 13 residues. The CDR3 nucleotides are TGTGCCAGCAGCCAAGACTTAGAGCAGCCCCAGCATTTT. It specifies CASSQDLEQPQHF.

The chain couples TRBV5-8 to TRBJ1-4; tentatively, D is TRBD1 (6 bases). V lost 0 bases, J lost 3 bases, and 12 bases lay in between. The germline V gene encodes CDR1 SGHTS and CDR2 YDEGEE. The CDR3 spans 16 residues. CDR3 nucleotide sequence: TGTGCCAGCAGCTTGGGCCGGGGGGCAGCTAATGAAAAACTGTTTTTT. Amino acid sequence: CASSLGRGAANEKLFF.

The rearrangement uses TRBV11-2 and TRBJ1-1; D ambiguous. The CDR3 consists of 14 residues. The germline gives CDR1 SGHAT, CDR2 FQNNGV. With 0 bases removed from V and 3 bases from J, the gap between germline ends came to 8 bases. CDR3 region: CASSLDGYYTEAFF. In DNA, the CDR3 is TGTGCCAGCAGCTTAGACGGCTATTACACTGAAGCTTTCTTT.

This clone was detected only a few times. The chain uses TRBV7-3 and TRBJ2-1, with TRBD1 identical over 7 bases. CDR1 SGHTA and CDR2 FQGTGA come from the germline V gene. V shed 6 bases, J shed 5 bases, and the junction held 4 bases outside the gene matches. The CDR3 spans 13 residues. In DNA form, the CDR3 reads TGTGCCAGCAGTCCGGGACAGAACAATGAGCAGTTCTTC. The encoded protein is CASSPGQNNEQFF.

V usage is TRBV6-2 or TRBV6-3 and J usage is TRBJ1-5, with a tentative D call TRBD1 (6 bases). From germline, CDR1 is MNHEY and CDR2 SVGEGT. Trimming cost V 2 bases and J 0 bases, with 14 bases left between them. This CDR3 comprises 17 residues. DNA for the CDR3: TGTGCCAGCAGTTACGACCCCGACAGGAATAGCAATCAGCCCCAGCATTTT. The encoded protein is CASSYDPDRNSNQPQHF.

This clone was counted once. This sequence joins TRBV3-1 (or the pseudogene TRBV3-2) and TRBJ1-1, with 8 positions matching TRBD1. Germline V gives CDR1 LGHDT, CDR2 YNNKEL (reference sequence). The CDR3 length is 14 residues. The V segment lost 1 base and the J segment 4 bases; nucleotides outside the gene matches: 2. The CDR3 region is CASSQGQGFTEAFF. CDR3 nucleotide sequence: TGTGCCAGCAGCCAAGGACAGGGGTTCACTGAAGCTTTCTTT.